This T cell receptor (beta chain) was documented in a study of T cell repertoires in cytomegalovirus infection. This clonotype was detected many times. TCRdb analysed the reads with MiXCR anew, one entry per CDR3 protein. The sample has hundreds of thousands of distinct CDR3 sequences; around 10% are singletons. This CDR3 comprises 15 residues. The germline V gene encodes CDR1 SGHAT and CDR2 FQNNGV. Trimming removed 4 bases from V and 7 bases from J; junction bases left unmatched: 7. Sequenced input: PBMCs. The TCR was taken from a human donor in good health (CMV status not recorded). Some clones in this sample may be carry-over from other donors' samples. This chain links TRBV11-2 with TRBJ1-1; 12 bases align to TRBD1. CDR3 sequence reads: CASSSVRDRGLEAFF. CDR3 nucleotides: TGTGCCAGCAGCTCAGTCCGGGACAGGGGGCTTGAAGCTTTCTTT.